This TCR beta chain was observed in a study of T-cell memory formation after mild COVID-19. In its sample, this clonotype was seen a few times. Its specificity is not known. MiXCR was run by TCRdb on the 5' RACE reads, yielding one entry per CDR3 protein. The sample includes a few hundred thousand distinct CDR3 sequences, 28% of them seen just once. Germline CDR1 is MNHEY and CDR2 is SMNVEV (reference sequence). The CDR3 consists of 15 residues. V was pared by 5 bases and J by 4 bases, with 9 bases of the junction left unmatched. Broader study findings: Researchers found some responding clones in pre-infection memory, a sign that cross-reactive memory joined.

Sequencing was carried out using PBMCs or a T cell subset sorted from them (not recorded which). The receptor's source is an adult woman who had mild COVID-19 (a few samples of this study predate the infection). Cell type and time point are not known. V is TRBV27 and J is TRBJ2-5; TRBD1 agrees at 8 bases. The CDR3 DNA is TGTGCCAGCAGTCCACCACAGGGGGTCCGAGAGACCCAGTACTTC. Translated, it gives CASSPPQGVRETQYF.